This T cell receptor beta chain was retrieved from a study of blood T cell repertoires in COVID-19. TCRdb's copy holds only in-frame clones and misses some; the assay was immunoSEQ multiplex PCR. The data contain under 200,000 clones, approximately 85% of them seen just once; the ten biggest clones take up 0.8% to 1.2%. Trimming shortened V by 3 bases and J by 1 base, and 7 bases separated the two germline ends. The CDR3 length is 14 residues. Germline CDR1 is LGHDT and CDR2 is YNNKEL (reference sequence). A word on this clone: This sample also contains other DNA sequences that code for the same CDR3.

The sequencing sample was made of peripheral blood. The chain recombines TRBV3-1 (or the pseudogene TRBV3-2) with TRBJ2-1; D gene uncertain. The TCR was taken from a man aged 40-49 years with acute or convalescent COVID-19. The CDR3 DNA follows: TGTGCCAGCAGCCAGGCAGGATCCTACAATGAGCAGTTCTTC. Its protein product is CASSQAGSYNEQFF.